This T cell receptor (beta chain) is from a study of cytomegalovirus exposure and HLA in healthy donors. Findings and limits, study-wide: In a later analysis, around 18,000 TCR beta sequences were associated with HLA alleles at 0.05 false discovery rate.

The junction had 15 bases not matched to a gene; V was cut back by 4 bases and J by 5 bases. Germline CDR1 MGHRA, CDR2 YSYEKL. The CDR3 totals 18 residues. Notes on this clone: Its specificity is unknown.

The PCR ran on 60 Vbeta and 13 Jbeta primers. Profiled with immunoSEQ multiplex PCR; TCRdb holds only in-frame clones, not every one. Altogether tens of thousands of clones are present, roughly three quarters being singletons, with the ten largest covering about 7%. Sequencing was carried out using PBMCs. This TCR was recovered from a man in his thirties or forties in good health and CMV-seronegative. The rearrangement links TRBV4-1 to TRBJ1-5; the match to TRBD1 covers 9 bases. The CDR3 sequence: CASSLTPHGQGSDQPQHF. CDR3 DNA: TGCGCCAGCAGCCTAACCCCCCACGGACAGGGGTCGGATCAGCCCCAGCATTTT.